This entry lists 8 T cell receptor beta chains sequenced from one sample in a study of T cells in Graves' hyperthyroidism and ophthalmopathy. Amplification targeted TCR beta CDR3 regions from RNA transcripts. HTBI primers were employed in a first-round RT-PCR of the TCR CDR3. A single record per CDR3 protein comes from TCRdb applying MiXCR to the multiplex PCR reads. The sample gives 200,000 to 250,000 distinct CDR3 sequences, around 19% of which show up once; about 45% is in the top ten. The sequenced material came from blood. The source is a man aged 35 to 55 with Graves' hyperthyroidism.

Many counts were recorded for this clonotype. V usage is TRBV5-5 and J usage is TRBJ1-6; a weak D match, TRBD1 (6 bases). Germline values: CDR1 SGHKS, CDR2 YYEKEE (reference sequence). The ends were cut back, 6 bases at V and 10 bases at J, with 17 bases in the middle. The CDR3 is made up of 14 amino acids. CDR3 sequence reads: CASILGWGQSPLHF. CDR3 bases: TGTGCCAGCATCCTCGGCTGGGGGCAATCACCCCTCCACTTT.

This clonotype showed up many times. The gene calls are TRBV6-1 and TRBJ2-1; D could derive from TRBD1 or TRBD2 (6 bases each). This CDR3 is built from 13 residues. The V end lost 10 bases, the J end lost 3 bases, and 13 bases lay between the germline ends. Looked up from germline, CDR1 is MNHNS and CDR2 is SASEGT. The CDR3 sequence: CATSGAYYNEQFF. CDR3 DNA sequence: TGTGCCACCTCGGGGGCCTACTACAATGAGCAGTTCTTC.

This clonotype was observed at least ten times. The chain combines TRBV9 with TRBJ1-6, with 8 positions matching TRBD1. The CDR3 runs to 16 residues. CDR1 SGDLS and CDR2 YYNGEE come from the germline V gene. V trimming: 3 bases; J trimming: 9 bases; junction bases outside the gene matches: 11. The CDR3 loop is CASSATSGTGLSPLHF. In DNA form, the CDR3 reads TGTGCCAGCAGCGCAACTTCCGGGACAGGTCTTTCACCCCTCCACTTT. Complete variable domain (other parts from reference TRBV9 and TRBJ1-6): DSGVTQTPKHLITATGQRVTLRCSPRSGDLSVYWYQQSLDQGLQFLIQYYNGEERAKGNILERFSAQQFPDLHSELNLSSLELGDSALYFCASSATSGTGLSPLHFGNGTRLTVT.

The rearrangement links TRBV7-6 to TRBJ2-7; D perhaps matches TRBD2 (6 bases). Between the trimmed V and J ends, which lost 1 base and 4 bases, there was a span of 14 bases. Germline loops: CDR1 SGHVS, CDR2 FNYEAQ. The CDR3 covers 15 residues. The CDR3 nucleotides are TGTGCCAGCAGCTTAGAGGCGGGGACTGCGTACGAGCAGTACTTC. Translating gives CASSLEAGTAYEQYF. The variable domain in full, with the rest retrieved from reference TRBV7-6 and TRBJ2-7, is GAGVSQSPRYKVTKRGQDVALRCDPISGHVSLYWYRQALGQGPEFLTYFNYEAQQDKSGLPNDRFSAERPEGSISTLTIQRTEQRDSAMYRCASSLEAGTAYEQYFGPGTRLTVT.

The J gene is TRBJ1-4, the V gene TRBV29-1; the D is unclear. Germline V gives CDR1 SQVTM, CDR2 ANQGSEA. The CDR3 contains 12 residues. The germline V and J ends were trimmed by 3 bases and 9 bases, with 11 bases remaining between them. CDR3 bases: TGCAGCGTTGAGGGGTTGTCACAAAAACTGTTTTTT. It encodes CSVEGLSQKLFF.

This clonotype appeared many times. This chain joins TRBV29-1 and TRBJ1-1; D is unclear. V was shortened by 3 bases and J by 3 bases, with 8 bases between the two germline ends. This CDR3 region has 12 residues. Germline-derived CDR1 and CDR2 are SQVTM and ANQGSEA. CDR3 residues: CSVEEGDTEAFF. The CDR3 region has the DNA TGCAGCGTTGAGGAGGGCGACACTGAAGCTTTCTTT.

This clonotype was observed many times. V usage is TRBV28 and J usage is TRBJ2-4, with D tentatively TRBD1 (5 bases). With 5 bases removed from V and 1 base from J, the gap between germline ends came to 21 bases. Germline-derived CDR1 and CDR2 are MDHEN and SYDVKM. CDR3 size: 18 residues. This CDR3 reads CASSPLGFSGMAKNIQYF. In DNA form, the CDR3 reads TGTGCCAGCAGTCCGCTGGGATTCTCAGGGATGGCCAAAAACATTCAGTACTTC.

In its sample, this clonotype was seen many times. The V and J genes are TRBV5-1 and TRBJ2-1; D may be TRBD2 (6 bases). Germline loops: CDR1 SGHRS, CDR2 YFSETQ. The CDR3 has 14 residues. V lost 1 base and J lost 5, with 10 bases in between. Here the CDR3 reads CASSLMGGDNEQFF. CDR3 DNA sequence: TGCGCCAGCAGCTTGATGGGGGGAGACAATGAGCAGTTCTTC.